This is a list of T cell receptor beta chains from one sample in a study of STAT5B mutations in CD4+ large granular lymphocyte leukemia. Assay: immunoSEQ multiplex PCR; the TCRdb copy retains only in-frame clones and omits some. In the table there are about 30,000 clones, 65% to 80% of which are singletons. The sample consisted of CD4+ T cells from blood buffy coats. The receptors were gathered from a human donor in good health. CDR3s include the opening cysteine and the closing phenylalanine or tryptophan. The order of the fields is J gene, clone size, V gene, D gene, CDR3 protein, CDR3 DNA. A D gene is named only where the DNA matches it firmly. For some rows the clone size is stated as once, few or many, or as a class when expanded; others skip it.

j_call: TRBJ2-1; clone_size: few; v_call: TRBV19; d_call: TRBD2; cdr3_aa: CASSKRLAGGLNEQFF; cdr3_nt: TGTGCCAGTAGTAAAAGACTAGCGGGGGGGCTGAATGAGCAGTTCTTC
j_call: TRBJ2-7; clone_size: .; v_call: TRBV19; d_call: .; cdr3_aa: CASSGPGTSYIGEQYF; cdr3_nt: TGTGCCAGTAGTGGCCCCGGGACATCCTACATAGGCGAGCAGTACTTC
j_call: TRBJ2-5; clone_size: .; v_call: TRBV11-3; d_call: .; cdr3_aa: CASSLGIQETQYF; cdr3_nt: TGTGCCAGCAGCTTAGGTATTCAAGAGACCCAGTACTTC
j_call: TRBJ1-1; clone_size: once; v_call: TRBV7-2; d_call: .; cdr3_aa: CASSPNVGRNTEAFF; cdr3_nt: TGTGCCAGCAGCCCAAACGTGGGGCGAAACACTGAAGCTTTCTTT
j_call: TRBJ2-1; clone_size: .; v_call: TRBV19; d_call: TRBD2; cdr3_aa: CATAIGRLAGYNEQFF; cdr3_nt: TGTGCCACCGCGATTGGAAGACTAGCGGGGTACAATGAGCAGTTCTTC
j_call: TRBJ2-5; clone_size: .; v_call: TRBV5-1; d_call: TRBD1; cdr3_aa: CASSLGQGQETQYF; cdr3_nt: TGCGCCAGCAGCTTGGGACAGGGGCAAGAGACCCAGTACTTC
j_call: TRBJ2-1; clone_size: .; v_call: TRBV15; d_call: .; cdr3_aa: CATSSTNEQFF; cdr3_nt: TGTGCCACCTCCTCGACAAATGAGCAGTTCTTC
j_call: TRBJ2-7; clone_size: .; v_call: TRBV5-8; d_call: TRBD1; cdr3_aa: CASSLVGTGGTFKQYF; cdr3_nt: TGTGCCAGCAGCTTGGTCGGGACAGGGGGCACCTTTAAGCAGTACTTC
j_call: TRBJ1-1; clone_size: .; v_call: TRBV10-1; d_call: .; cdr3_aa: CASSESGEWTEAFF; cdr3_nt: TGCGCCAGCAGTGAGTCCGGGGAGTGGACTGAAGCTTTCTTT
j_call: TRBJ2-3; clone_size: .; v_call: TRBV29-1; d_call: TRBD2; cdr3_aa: CSVWTSGMNTQYF; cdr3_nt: TGCAGCGTCTGGACTAGCGGGATGAATACGCAGTATTTT
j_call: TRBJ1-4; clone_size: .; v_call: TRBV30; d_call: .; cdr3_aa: CAYGRGRREKLFF; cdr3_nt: TGTGCCTATGGGCGGGGGCGGCGAGAAAAACTGTTTTTT
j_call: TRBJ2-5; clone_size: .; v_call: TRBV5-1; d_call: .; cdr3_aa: CASRPRGGVETQYF; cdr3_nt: TGCGCCAGCAGACCCCGGGGTGGAGTAGAGACCCAGTACTTC
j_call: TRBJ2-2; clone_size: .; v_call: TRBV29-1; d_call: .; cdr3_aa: CSADPFPWVGELFF; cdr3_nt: TGCAGCGCCGACCCCTTCCCCTGGGTCGGGGAGCTGTTTTTT
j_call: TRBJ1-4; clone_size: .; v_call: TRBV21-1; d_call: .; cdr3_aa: CASSTRRTSHRCLFF; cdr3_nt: TGTGCCAGCAGCACGCGTAGGACATCCCACAGGTGTCTGTTTTTT
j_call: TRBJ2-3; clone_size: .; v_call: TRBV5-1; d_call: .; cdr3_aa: CASSLGLTVTDTQYF; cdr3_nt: TGCGCCAGCAGCTTGGGCCTCACCGTCACAGATACGCAGTATTTT
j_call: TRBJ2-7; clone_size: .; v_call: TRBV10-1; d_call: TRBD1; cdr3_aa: CASSPGTGGRYEQYF; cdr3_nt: TGCGCCAGCAGTCCGGGGACAGGAGGCCGCTACGAGCAGTACTTC
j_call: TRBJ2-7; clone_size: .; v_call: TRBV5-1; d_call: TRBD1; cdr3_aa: CASSVDRGLGEQYF; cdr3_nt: TGCGCCAGCAGCGTGGACAGGGGGCTAGGGGAGCAGTACTTC